Included here is one T cell receptor (beta chain) sequence, with context. The antigen remains unidentified. The sample is drawn from a study of T cell responses to AZD1222 COVID-19 vaccine. Study overall: Pooling covered second doses at about 4 or about 12 weeks.

Overall study findings and caveats: Only a handful of AZD1222 recipients tested seropositive at baseline. The study sampled repertoires only after the peak T cell response. Spike-specific TCRs gained breadth and depth after people received two AZD1222 doses.

Germline V gene lookup returns CDR1 SQVTM and CDR2 ANQGSEA. The CDR3 totals 13 residues. Trimming removed 3 bases from V and 7 bases from J, with 15 bases in between. The data were produced by immunoSEQ multiplex PCR, yet TCRdb's version contains in-frame clones alone and is incomplete. The sample has about 96,000 clones; roughly 90% are singletons. The chain combines TRBV29-1 with TRBJ1-2; TRBD1 might be the D (5 bases). This TCR came from an adult in good health. The sample here was peripheral blood, taken on day 0 of AZD1222 vaccination. Written as DNA, the CDR3 is TGCAGCGTTGATATCGGGGCGGGTAGTGGCTACACCTTC. Amino acids: CSVDIGAGSGYTF.